One and the same sample provided the 21 T cell receptor beta chains below, sequenced in a study of blood T cell repertoires in COVID-19. Some clones are missing from TCRdb's copy, which holds only in-frame ones; the method was immunoSEQ multiplex PCR. The top ten clones hold 13% to 15% of a sample with tens of thousands of clones, about 89% of them seen once. Sequencing was performed on peripheral blood. These receptors all come from a woman aged 55 to 70 with active COVID-19.

This clone occurred once. The rearrangement links TRBV7-2 to TRBJ1-5; D is unclear. The CDR3 contains 15 residues. The V gene lost 7 bases and the J gene lost 1 base, with 14 bases spanning the gap. CDR1 SGHTA and CDR2 FQGNSA come from the germline V gene. CDR3 residues: CASTTSGYSNQPQHF. The DNA of the CDR3 is TGTGCCAGCACCACTTCGGGATACAGCAATCAGCCCCAGCATTTT.

This clone was seen just once. The chain couples TRBV24-1 to TRBJ1-5; D not resolved. The V end was cut by 2 bases, the J end by 0 bases, with 4 bases between. The germline CDR1 and CDR2 sequences are KGHDR and SFDVKD. The CDR3 spans 14 residues. The CDR3: CATSDYYSNQPQHF. The CDR3 nucleotides are TGTGCCACCAGTGATTACTATAGCAATCAGCCCCAGCATTTT.

J is TRBJ2-3 and V is TRBV6-6; no firm D call. CDR3 length equals 13 residues. Trimming shortened V by 8 bases and J by 4 bases, and 13 bases separated the two germline ends. CDR1 and CDR2 (germline): MNHNY, SVGAGI (reference sequence). CDR3 region: CASGRGPADTQYF. DNA for the CDR3: TGTGCCAGCGGCCGTGGGCCCGCAGATACGCAGTATTTT.

The sample holds a few counts of this clone. The gene calls are TRBV28 and TRBJ1-6; TRBD1 is a possible D gene (6 bases). V was pared by 2 bases and J by 13 bases, with 6 bases between. The CDR3 contains 11 residues. Germline V gene data show CDR1 as MDHEN and CDR2 as SYDVKM. The CDR3 region has the DNA TGTGCCAGCAGTTTAAGGGGGCCCCTCCACTTT. It codes for CASSLRGPLHF.

This chain joins TRBV5-1 and TRBJ1-2, with D unresolved. Trimming stripped 5 bases from V and 4 bases from J, with 12 bases between. Germline CDR1 and CDR2: SGHRS and YFSETQ. The CDR3 is 13 residues long. The CDR3 DNA reads TGCGCCAGCAGAGGAGGCGGGTCCTATGGCTACACCTTC. Its translation: CASRGGGSYGYTF.

The rearrangement links TRBV2 to TRBJ1-6; D call uncertain. Trimming took off 5 bases at V and 9 bases at J, with 11 bases between the two ends. The CDR3 spans 13 residues. Germline V gives CDR1 SNHLY, CDR2 FYNNEI. This chain's CDR3 is CASSPQITSPLHF. CDR3 in DNA: TGTGCCAGCAGTCCCCAGATCACTTCACCCCTCCACTTT.

V usage is TRBV10-3 and J usage is TRBJ1-2, with D unresolved. The CDR3 extends over 14 amino acids. Germline V gene sequence: CDR1 ENHRY, CDR2 SYGVKD. V was shortened by 3 bases and J by 1 base, with 9 bases between the two germline ends. The DNA for the CDR3 is TGTGCCATCAGTGATCAGTCCAATAACTATGGCTACACCTTC. This codes for CAISDQSNNYGYTF.

The chain has TRBV27 and TRBJ1-1; unclear D gene. This CDR3 contains 17 residues. The V end lost 4 bases, the J end lost 5 bases, and 23 bases lay between the germline ends. Germline loops: CDR1 MNHEY, CDR2 SMNVEV (reference sequence). The CDR3 DNA sequence: TGTGCCAGCAGTTCCGACCCCCGCTCACGAGGGAGGACTGAAGCTTTCTTT. It specifies CASSSDPRSRGRTEAFF.

V gene TRBV9 combines with J gene TRBJ2-1, with D possibly TRBD2 on 5 matching bases. CDR1 SGDLS and CDR2 YYNGEE come from the germline V gene. The V end was cut by 0 bases, the J end by 4 bases, with 11 bases between. The CDR3 runs to 15 residues. CDR3 bases: TGTGCCAGCAGCGTAGGTCCTAGCCCTTACAATGAGCAGTTCTTC. This codes for CASSVGPSPYNEQFF.

The chain employs TRBV4-1 and TRBJ2-2; TRBD1 matches at 7 bases. The CDR3 has 17 residues. From germline, CDR1 is MGHRA and CDR2 YSYEKL. Trimming cost V 0 bases and J 6 bases; bases outside gene matches: 10. The CDR3 DNA is TGCGCCAGCAGCCAAGATCGGGGCAGGGGGTCTCCCGGGGAGCTGTTTTTT. Translation gives CASSQDRGRGSPGELFF.

This rearrangement joins TRBV30 to TRBJ2-2; 10 bases align to TRBD1. The CDR3 covers 13 residues. J gave up 6 bases and V 3 bases, and 1 base lay outside the gene matches. Germline CDR1 reads GTSNPN; CDR2 reads SVGIG (reference sequence). This chain's CDR3 is CAWRTGGPGELFF. CDR3 nucleotides: TGTGCCTGGAGGACAGGGGGCCCCGGGGAGCTGTTTTTT.

The rearrangement links TRBV6-5 to TRBJ1-3, with unresolved D. The V gene's germline CDR1 is MNHEY and CDR2 SVGAGI. The CDR3 consists of 13 residues. Trimming shortened V by 7 bases and J by 7 bases, and 14 bases separated the two germline ends. The CDR3: CASTGILTNTIYF. CDR3 in DNA: TGTGCCAGCACCGGGATATTGACGAACACCATATATTTT.

The chain uses TRBV11-2 and TRBJ2-2; TRBD1 might be the D (5 bases). The CDR3 loop spans 17 amino acids. Germline-derived CDR1 and CDR2 are SGHAT and FQNNGV. The ends were cut back, 0 bases at V and 5 bases at J, with 16 bases in the middle. The CDR3 loop reads CASSLEPARVKTGELFF. Here the CDR3 DNA reads TGTGCCAGCAGCTTAGAGCCCGCCAGGGTTAAGACCGGGGAGCTGTTTTTT.

V usage is TRBV15 and J usage is TRBJ1-5; no clear D. Germline-derived CDR1 and CDR2 are LNHNV and YYDKDF (reference sequence). Trimming pared 6 bases from V and 0 bases from J, leaving 18 bases between. This CDR3 is built from 17 residues. For the CDR3, the DNA is TGTGCCACCAGTCGACTTGGCAGAGGGAATAGCAATCAGCCCCAGCATTTT. Translation: CATSRLGRGNSNQPQHF.

The chain joins TRBV7-9 to TRBJ2-5, with 10 positions matching TRBD2. Trimming removed 5 bases from V and 4 bases from J; junction bases left unmatched: 16. This CDR3 has 18 residues. Germline assignment: CDR1 SEHNR and CDR2 FQNEAQ (reference sequence). CDR3 protein: CASSPKRSVAGGGETQYF. CDR3 coding DNA: TGTGCCAGCAGCCCTAAGAGGTCGGTAGCGGGGGGCGGAGAGACCCAGTACTTC. The variable domain in full, with the rest retrieved from reference TRBV7-9 and TRBJ2-5, is DTGVSQNPRHKITKRGQNVTFRCDPISEHNRLYWYRQTLGQGPEFLTYFQNEAQLEKSRLLSDRFSAERPKGSFSTLEIQRTEQGDSAMYLCASSPKRSVAGGGETQYFGPGTRLLVL.

The chain carries TRBV6-5 and TRBJ2-2; D possibly corresponds to TRBD2 (6 bases). Germline CDR1 MNHEY, CDR2 SVGAGI. This CDR3 region has 15 residues. Trimming pared 8 bases from V and 7 bases from J, leaving 20 bases between. In DNA, the CDR3 is TGTGCCAGCGGGGCCAGCGGGCGGGTGAACGGGGAGCTGTTTTTT. As protein: CASGASGRVNGELFF.

J is TRBJ2-4 and V is TRBV6-5; D uncertain. The CDR3 has 13 amino acids. From germline, CDR1 is MNHEY and CDR2 SVGAGI. Trimming removed 5 bases at V and 3 bases at J, with 8 bases between. The CDR3 protein is CASSPLGKNIQYF. For the CDR3, the DNA is TGTGCCAGCAGTCCCCTCGGCAAAAACATTCAGTACTTC.

This clone was seen only a few times. The chain joins TRBV7-3 to TRBJ1-1; 10 nucleotides match TRBD1. CDR1 and CDR2 (germline): SGHTA, FQGTGA. The CDR3 spans 16 residues. V trimming: 3 bases; J trimming: 5 bases; junction bases outside the gene matches: 9. CDR3: CASSFRGTGAGTEAFF. CDR3 nucleotide sequence: TGTGCCAGCAGCTTTCGAGGGACAGGGGCTGGGACTGAAGCTTTCTTT.

This clone was seen a single time. V and J are TRBV24-1 and TRBJ2-1; 8 bases fit TRBD2. The germline V gene encodes CDR1 KGHDR and CDR2 SFDVKD. The J segment lost 4 bases and the V segment lost 5 bases, leaving 9 bases of the junction unmatched. This CDR3 has 16 amino acids. For the CDR3, the DNA is TGTGCCACCAGTGCGGCTAGCGGGCGTACATACAATGAGCAGTTCTTC. Protein product: CATSAASGRTYNEQFF.

CDR3 region: CSVGGKSLRSYNEQFF. The CDR3 region has the DNA TGCAGCGTTGGGGGCAAATCGCTCCGCTCCTACAATGAGCAGTTCTTC. The J gene is TRBJ2-1, the V gene TRBV29-1; weak D call: TRBD1 (5 bases). The CDR3 extends over 16 amino acids. V lost 4 bases and J 0 bases, leaving 16 bases between the germline ends. CDR1 is SQVTM and CDR2 is ANQGSEA in the germline V gene.

The chain combines TRBV4-2 with TRBJ2-1, with TRBD1 as a possible D gene (6 bases). Germline V gives CDR1 LGHNA, CDR2 YNFKEQ. This CDR3 is built from 15 residues. The germline V and J ends were trimmed by 0 bases and 3 bases, with 9 bases remaining between them. The CDR3 spells CASSQEEQGYNEQFF. The CDR3 bases are TGTGCCAGCAGCCAAGAGGAACAGGGCTACAATGAGCAGTTCTTC.